This T cell receptor beta chain is drawn from a study of CD8+ T cells in alopecia areata. Noted treatment: oral pan-JAK inhibitor, 5-10 mg twice daily. CDR3 length equals 11 residues. Looked up from germline, CDR1 is PRHDT and CDR2 is FYEKMQ (reference sequence). Trimming took 3 bases from V and 6 from J, leaving 6 bases between them. Concerning this clone: The antigen is unknown.

Reverse transcription of extracted RNA yielded cDNA, which provided the sequencing template. Only in-frame clones appear in the TCRdb table, and some are missing; sequencing was by immunoSEQ multiplex PCR. Found here are some 150,000 clones, 75% to 85% of them singletons; the top ten hold 20% to 25%. General observations from the study: Especially in alopecia totalis/universalis, lesional scalp showed greater clonality than normal scalp did.

This receptor was identified in a human donor with alopecia areata. The specimen was CD8+ T cells sorted from blood, collected at week 4, from a patient treated with tofacitinib. The gene calls are TRBV13 and TRBJ2-7; D remains unclear. CDR3 protein: CASSFMREQYF. The DNA of the CDR3 is TGTGCCAGCAGCTTTATGCGCGAGCAGTACTTC.